Following are 24 T cell receptor beta chains from one sample sequenced in a study of vaccination and CD4 T cells after COVID-19. These TCRs' antigens remain unknown. The treatment: approximately 9-day PBMC culture with coronavirus spike peptide pools or control peptides (ViraFEST assay). Sequenced with the Oncomine TCR Beta short-read assay was DNA taken from cultured CD4+ T cells. TCRdb analysed the PCR reads with MiXCR anew, one entry per CDR3 protein. The sample lists roughly 10,000 distinct CDR3 sequences, approximately 32% seen once, with 15% to 18% in the top ten. The sample here was CD4+ T cells from blood, cultured in vitro, taken after SARS-CoV-2 vaccination. The receptors come from a human donor who had recovered from COVID-19.

This clonotype was found a few times. The genes are TRBV20-1 and TRBJ2-1; 8 bases agree with TRBD2. The germline CDR1 and CDR2 sequences are DFQATT and SNEGSKA (reference sequence). V lost 5 bases, J lost 8 bases, and 14 bases stayed unmatched. The CDR3 has 15 residues. CDR3 coding DNA: TGCAGTGCTCCCCTGCCCTGGCGGGAGGTCGATGAGCAGTTCTTC. This sequence encodes CSAPLPWREVDEQFF.

The chain uses TRBV6-1 and TRBJ1-1, with D tentatively TRBD1 (6 bases). V was cut by 5 bases and J by 11 bases, with 12 bases left in between. The germline V gene encodes CDR1 MNHNS and CDR2 SASEGT. This CDR3 spans 11 amino acids. The CDR3 here is CASSRQAEAFF. The CDR3 DNA reads TGTGCCAGCAGTCGACAGGCGGAGGCTTTCTTT.

In its sample, this clonotype was seen a few times. The junction departs from the called germline gene at one end, perhaps through a read error. CDR3 DNA sequence: TGTGCTAGCAGCTTGGTTCAGGGCCAAAACTTGTTCTTC. Amino acid sequence: CASSLVQGQNLFF. The chain links TRBV7-7 to TRBJ2-1, with D perhaps matching TRBD1 (5 bases). CDR3 size: 13 residues. Germline loops: CDR1 SSHAT, CDR2 FNYEAQ (reference sequence).

The CDR3 sequence: CASSVPGTANYGYTF. The CDR3 bases are TGTGCCAGTAGTGTTCCCGGGACCGCAAACTATGGCTACACCTTC. V and J are TRBV19 and TRBJ1-2, with D maybe TRBD1 (5 bases). The CDR3 totals 15 residues. The V end lost 5 bases, the J end lost 2 bases, and 15 bases lay between the germline ends. Looked up from germline, CDR1 is LNHDA and CDR2 is SQIVND (reference sequence).

This clonotype was recorded a few times. The chain combines TRBV29-1 with TRBJ1-5; no clear D. Deletions cut 4 bases from V and 7 bases from J, with 14 bases between. Germline V gene data show CDR1 as SQVTM and CDR2 as ANQGSEA. The CDR3 sequence is 13 residues long. The CDR3 sequence: CSVGTTGWQPQHF. The CDR3 bases are TGCAGCGTTGGGACCACGGGGTGGCAGCCCCAGCATTTT.

The rearrangement uses TRBV4-3 and TRBJ2-3, with a possible D match to TRBD1 (6 bases). The V end lost 4 bases, the J end lost 1 base, and 12 bases lay between the germline ends. The CDR3 consists of 15 residues. Germline CDR1 LGHNA, CDR2 YSLEER. The CDR3 here is CASSPRGSGTDTQYF. CDR3 nucleotides: TGCGCCAGCAGCCCCAGGGGTAGCGGCACAGATACGCAGTATTTT.

This clonotype was observed a handful of times. This sequence joins TRBV11-1 and TRBJ1-2; D is ambiguous. The CDR3 is 12 residues long. Germline CDR1 SGHAT, CDR2 FQDESV (reference sequence). With 5 bases removed from V and 8 bases from J, the gap between germline ends came to 12 bases. Written as DNA, the CDR3 is TGTGCCAGCAGCGTGATGGGGTCCGGCTACACCTTC. It yields the protein CASSVMGSGYTF.

In this sample, this clonotype turned up a few times. This chain links TRBV7-2 with TRBJ2-3; the match to TRBD2 covers 9 bases. V lost 5 bases, J lost 5 bases, and 8 bases stayed unmatched. CDR1 SGHTA and CDR2 FQGNSA come from the germline V gene. CDR3 length: 15 residues. CDR3 sequence: CASSPGGAGGDTQYF. The CDR3, as DNA: TGTGCCAGCAGCCCCGGGGGAGCGGGAGGAGATACGCAGTATTTT.

CDR3: CASSLARQKTLYEQYF. The CDR3 nucleotides read TGTGCCAGCAGCTTAGCGCGACAGAAAACTCTCTACGAGCAGTACTTC. This sequence joins TRBV7-2 and TRBJ2-7; a weak D match, TRBD1 (5 bases). Looked up from germline, CDR1 is SGHTA and CDR2 is FQGNSA. Trimming shortened V by 0 bases and J by 3 bases, and 15 bases separated the two germline ends. The length of the CDR3 is 16 residues.

This chain connects TRBV11-3 to TRBJ2-2; no reliable D call. Germline CDR1 is SGHNT and CDR2 is YENEEA. There are 15 residues in the CDR3. Between the trimmed V and J ends, which lost 5 bases and 6 bases, there was a span of 16 bases. The CDR3 loop is CASSPGLVPPGELFF. For the CDR3, the DNA is TGTGCCAGCAGCCCCGGCCTTGTGCCTCCCGGGGAGCTGTTTTTT.

The chain links TRBV6-1 to TRBJ2-2; 7 bases map to TRBD1. The CDR3 extends over 15 amino acids. With 6 bases clipped from V and 5 bases from J, the junction kept 9 bases outside the gene matches. Germline loops: CDR1 MNHNS, CDR2 SASEGT. The CDR3 is CASRADRDGTGELFF. The DNA of the CDR3 is TGTGCCAGCAGGGCCGACAGGGACGGGACCGGGGAGCTGTTTTTT.

This rearrangement joins TRBV24-1 to TRBJ2-7; no clear D. CDR1 is KGHDR, CDR2 SFDVKD, per germline. The V end lost 3 bases, the J end lost 3 bases, and 8 bases lay between the germline ends. This CDR3 is 13 amino acids long. The CDR3 bases are TGTGCCACCAGTGATCCCCGCCGCTACGAGCAGTACTTC. Translating it yields CATSDPRRYEQYF.

Only a few counts were recorded for this clonotype. The V gene is TRBV7-3, the J gene TRBJ1-6, with D hard to call. CDR1 and CDR2 from the germline V gene are SGHTA and FQGTGA. V was shortened by 2 bases and J by 3 bases, with 2 bases between the two germline ends. The CDR3 is 13 residues long. This CDR3 reads CASSLDYNSPLHF. CDR3 bases: TGTGCCAGCAGCTTAGACTATAATTCACCCCTCCACTTT.

In this sample, this clonotype turned up a few times. The chain joins TRBV6-2 or TRBV6-3 to TRBJ2-3; D not certain. This CDR3 has 14 residues. V dropped 9 bases and J dropped 0 bases, with 13 bases sitting between them. The germline gives CDR1 MNHEY, CDR2 SVGEGT. CDR3 nucleotide sequence: TGTGCCAGTAAGGGCTGGGAAAGCACAGATACGCAGTATTTT. It yields the protein CASKGWESTDTQYF.

The sample holds one count of this clonotype. The chain is built from TRBV7-9 and TRBJ1-6; D unclear. Per germline, CDR1 SEHNR and CDR2 FQNEAQ (reference sequence). Trimming cost V 1 base and J 10 bases, with 14 bases left between them. The CDR3 runs 15 residues. This CDR3 is CASSLEDWWKSPLHF. The DNA of the CDR3 is TGTGCCAGCAGCTTAGAGGACTGGTGGAAGTCACCCCTCCACTTT.

The chain employs TRBV19 and TRBJ1-5; no clear D gene. There are 13 residues in the CDR3. Trimming took off 3 bases at V and 10 bases at J, with 13 bases between the two ends. CDR1 and CDR2 from the germline V gene are LNHDA and SQIVND (reference sequence). CDR3 sequence: CASSIGGGLPQHF. The CDR3 coding sequence is TGTGCCAGTAGTATTGGCGGAGGACTACCCCAGCATTTT.

The rearrangement links TRBV28 to TRBJ2-7, with D possibly being TRBD1 or TRBD2 (5 bases each). Germline V lookup: CDR1 MDHEN, CDR2 SYDVKM. The CDR3 spans 13 residues. V lost 5 bases, J lost 6 bases, and 14 bases lay in between. CDR3 bases: TGTGCCAGCAGTGCCGTCAGGGCGGGCGAGCAGTACTTC. It codes for CASSAVRAGEQYF.

The chain joins TRBV28 to TRBJ2-7, with TRBD1 identical over 7 bases. From germline, CDR1 is MDHEN and CDR2 SYDVKM. This CDR3 comprises 13 residues. Trimming at V came to 6 bases and at J to 0 bases, leaving 2 bases not matched to a gene. The CDR3 nucleotides read TGTGCCAGCAGGGGGGACAGCTCCTACGAGCAGTACTTC. Its translation is CASRGDSSYEQYF.

The rearrangement joins TRBV19 to TRBJ1-5; a possible D gene is TRBD1 (5 bases). The CDR3 covers 13 residues. V was trimmed by 4 bases and J by 1 base, leaving 5 bases between them. Germline assignment: CDR1 LNHDA and CDR2 SQIVND (reference sequence). CDR3 nucleotides: TGTGCCAGTAGTAGGGGCAGCAATCAGCCCCAGCATTTT. Residues: CASSRGSNQPQHF. The whole variable domain, remainder taken from reference TRBV19 and TRBJ1-5, is DGGITQSPKYLFRKEGQNVTLSCEQNLNHDAMYWYRQDPGQGLRLIYYSQIVNDFQKGDIAEGYSVSREKKESFPLTVTSAQKNPTAFYLCASSRGSNQPQHFGDGTRLSIL.

The chain combines TRBV20-1 with TRBJ1-2; 7 nucleotides match TRBD1. This CDR3 region has 10 residues. In germline, CDR1 is DFQATT, CDR2 SNEGSKA (reference sequence). J was trimmed by 6 bases and V by 5 bases; bases with no gene match: 0. CDR3 coding DNA: TGCAGTGCTGGGACAGATGGCTACACCTTC. Residues: CSAGTDGYTF.

This clonotype appeared a few times. The rearrangement uses TRBV6-1 and TRBJ2-7, with D perhaps matching TRBD2 (6 bases). Trimming left V 5 bases short and J 2 bases short, with 22 bases between. CDR1 and CDR2 from the germline V gene are MNHNS and SASEGT. The CDR3 is 17 residues long. CDR3 nucleotides: TGTGCCAGCAGTAATACAATAGGGTCCGGGAGCACCTACGAGCAGTACTTC. Translated: CASSNTIGSGSTYEQYF.

The chain is built from TRBV20-1 and TRBJ1-5; a possible D gene is TRBD1 (6 bases). V was clipped by 4 bases and J by 2 bases, with 12 bases between them. This CDR3 region has 14 residues. From germline, CDR1 is DFQATT and CDR2 SNEGSKA (reference sequence). CDR3 protein: CSAITGMGNQPQHF. The CDR3 nucleotides are TGCAGTGCTATAACAGGGATGGGCAATCAGCCCCAGCATTTT.

V gene TRBV29-1 combines with J gene TRBJ1-2; D perhaps matches TRBD1 (6 bases). Looked up from germline, CDR1 is SQVTM and CDR2 is ANQGSEA. The V and J ends lost 0 bases and 1 base respectively, with 12 bases between them. This CDR3 contains 15 residues. The CDR3 bases are TGCAGCGTTGAAGATGCGGGCAGGGGTAACTATGGCTACACCTTC. It is translated as CSVEDAGRGNYGYTF.

This clonotype appeared a few times. J is TRBJ2-7 and V is TRBV20-1, with D perhaps matching TRBD2 (6 bases). Deletions cut 4 bases from V and 2 bases from J, with 15 bases between. The CDR3 extends over 14 amino acids. Per germline, CDR1 DFQATT and CDR2 SNEGSKA (reference sequence). The CDR3 DNA follows: TGCAGTGCTAATAGGCTAGCGCGAACCTACGAGCAGTACTTC. Translation gives CSANRLARTYEQYF.